The 22 T cell receptor beta chains in this list originate from one sample, sequenced in a study of cytomegalovirus exposure and HLA in healthy donors. PCR amplification relied on 60 Vbeta primers (plus 13 Jbeta primers). Libraries were prepared by immunoSEQ multiplex PCR; TCRdb keeps only in-frame clonotypes and omits some of them. The sample records some 120,000 clones, 72% being singletons. What was sequenced was PBMCs. Every receptor here comes from a man aged 30-40 years in good health and CMV-seronegative.

The chain uses TRBV5-1 and TRBJ1-4; TRBD1 matches at 9 bases. V lost 7 bases to trimming and J lost 5 bases; unmatched junction nucleotides: 9. Germline V gene sequence: CDR1 SGHRS, CDR2 YFSETQ. This CDR3 is 15 amino acids long. Here the CDR3 reads CASRTGTGKNEKLFF. Written as DNA, the CDR3 is TGCGCCAGCCGCACCGGGACAGGGAAAAATGAAAAACTGTTTTTT.

The chain links TRBV19 to TRBJ2-7; possibly TRBD1 for D (5 bases). The germline V gene encodes CDR1 LNHDA and CDR2 SQIVND (reference sequence). V was clipped by 6 bases and J by 0 bases, with 9 bases between them. This CDR3 contains 13 residues. This CDR3 reads CASSGQGSYEQYF. The CDR3 DNA is TGTGCCAGTAGCGGACAAGGCTCCTACGAGCAGTACTTC. Supplemented by reference TRBV19 and TRBJ2-7, the full variable domain reads DGGITQSPKYLFRKEGQNVTLSCEQNLNHDAMYWYRQDPGQGLRLIYYSQIVNDFQKGDIAEGYSVSREKKESFPLTVTSAQKNPTAFYLCASSGQGSYEQYFGPGTRLTVT.

This chain joins TRBV18 and TRBJ1-1, with D possibly TRBD1 on 6 matching bases. Trimming cost V 2 bases and J 3 bases, with 13 bases left between them. CDR1 is KGHSH and CDR2 is LQKENI in the germline V gene. This CDR3 region has 15 residues. The CDR3 loop reads CASSPFEGGDTEAFF. The CDR3 DNA follows: TGTGCCAGCTCACCATTCGAGGGGGGGGACACTGAAGCTTTCTTT.

The chain couples TRBV15 to TRBJ1-4; D perhaps matches TRBD1 (6 bases). Germline-derived CDR1 and CDR2 are LNHNV and YYDKDF (reference sequence). CDR3 size: 18 residues. The V end lost 2 bases, the J end lost 0 bases, and 16 bases lay between the germline ends. The chain's CDR3 is CATSRYRTDIATNEKLFF. CDR3 nucleotides: TGTGCCACCAGCAGATACCGGACAGATATTGCAACTAATGAAAAACTGTTTTTT.

The chain combines TRBV6-5 with TRBJ1-2; 7 bases line up with TRBD1. This CDR3 has 14 amino acids. CDR1 MNHEY and CDR2 SVGAGI come from the germline V gene. The ends lost 6 bases at V and 4 bases at J; junction bases unmatched: 8. In nucleotides, the CDR3 is TGTGCCAGCAGCCTGAACAGGGGTTCCTATGGCTACACCTTC. The encoded protein is CASSLNRGSYGYTF.

The chain is built from TRBV5-1 and TRBJ1-2; D perhaps matches TRBD1 (6 bases). The CDR3 is 14 amino acids. The V gene lost 4 bases and the J gene lost 4 bases, with 14 bases spanning the gap. Per germline, CDR1 SGHRS and CDR2 YFSETQ. The CDR3 reads CASSPLGQTYGYTF. For the CDR3, the DNA is TGCGCCAGCAGCCCTCTTGGACAGACCTATGGCTACACCTTC.

This CDR3 is CAIAGGNTIYF. CDR3 bases: TGTGCCATCGCGGGTGGAAACACCATATATTTT. The rearrangement uses TRBV10-3 and TRBJ1-3; D gene ambiguous. The V gene's germline CDR1 is ENHRY and CDR2 SYGVKD. This CDR3 contains 11 residues. Trimming removed 8 bases from V and 3 bases from J, with 5 bases in between.

The rearrangement links TRBV5-1 to TRBJ2-3, with D hard to call. Germline V lookup: CDR1 SGHRS, CDR2 YFSETQ. Trimming cost V 4 bases and J 0 bases, with 9 bases left between them. CDR3 length: 14 residues. The CDR3 DNA reads TGCGCCAGCAGCGTTGGGCAGAGCACAGATACGCAGTATTTT. Translated, it gives CASSVGQSTDTQYF.

This chain connects TRBV19 to TRBJ2-7, with TRBD2 as a possible D gene (6 bases). Trimming took 9 bases from V and 5 from J, leaving 20 bases between them. Germline loops: CDR1 LNHDA, CDR2 SQIVND (reference sequence). There are 14 residues in the CDR3. This CDR3 is CARGAWRGRHEQYF. In DNA form, the CDR3 reads TGTGCCAGGGGAGCGTGGCGGGGACGCCACGAGCAGTACTTC.

This chain links TRBV18 with TRBJ2-1; D perhaps matches TRBD2 (7 bases). This CDR3 is 15 amino acids long. The V gene lost 6 bases and the J gene lost 9 bases, with 21 bases spanning the gap. Germline assignment: CDR1 KGHSH and CDR2 LQKENI. Here the CDR3 reads CASSPLRGGNGEQFF. Written as DNA, the CDR3 is TGTGCCAGCTCCCCATTGAGGGGGGGTAATGGTGAGCAGTTCTTC.

The rearrangement uses TRBV4-2 and TRBJ2-1, with 7 bases matching TRBD2. The length of the CDR3 is 17 residues. Germline trimming cut 0 bases from V and 9 bases from J; bases unmatched to any gene: 14. Germline loops: CDR1 LGHNA, CDR2 YNFKEQ. The CDR3 region has the DNA TGTGCCAGCAGCCAAGATAGGGAGGGGTGGACGGGATGTGAGCAGTTCTTC. Its protein product is CASSQDREGWTGCEQFF.

V is TRBV27 and J is TRBJ1-6; 10 positions agree with TRBD1. The CDR3 consists of 14 residues. With 5 bases clipped from V and 9 bases from J, the junction kept 4 bases outside the gene matches. CDR1 is MNHEY and CDR2 is SMNVEV in the germline V gene (reference sequence). The CDR3 protein is CASSPDRGPSPLHF. The CDR3 DNA reads TGTGCCAGCAGTCCCGACAGGGGGCCTTCACCCCTCCACTTT.

This clone came up a few times. The chain combines TRBV30 with TRBJ2-1; the D gene is possibly TRBD2 (5 bases). The CDR3 runs to 11 residues. The germline CDR1 and CDR2 sequences are GTSNPN and SVGIG (reference sequence). The V end lost 0 bases, the J end lost 15 bases, and 12 bases lay between the germline ends. In nucleotides, the CDR3 is TGTGCCTGGAGTGTGGGCCTACGGGGGTTCTTC. It translates to CAWSVGLRGFF.

J is TRBJ2-3 and V is TRBV6-1, with D possibly being TRBD1 (7 bases). Germline loops: CDR1 MNHNS, CDR2 SASEGT. The ends were cut back, 9 bases at V and 2 bases at J, with 15 bases in the middle. The CDR3 extends over 14 amino acids. Written as DNA, the CDR3 is TGTGCCAGTCGAAGGAGGGGGCTCACAGATACGCAGTATTTT. Protein sequence: CASRRRGLTDTQYF.

The V gene is TRBV4-1, the J gene TRBJ2-7; 7 bases align to TRBD1. Germline V gives CDR1 MGHRA, CDR2 YSYEKL. The CDR3 totals 15 residues. Germline trimming cut 1 base from V and 2 bases from J; bases unmatched to any gene: 5. The CDR3 bases are TGCGCCAGCAGCCAAGTGAAGGGGGCACCCTACGAGCAGTACTTC. Residues: CASSQVKGAPYEQYF.

This clone was recorded only once. The chain is built from TRBV6-5 and TRBJ2-7; 9 bases align to TRBD1. CDR1 MNHEY and CDR2 SVGAGI come from the germline V gene. With 5 bases clipped from V and 5 bases from J, the junction kept 10 bases outside the gene matches. The CDR3 covers 15 residues. CDR3 in DNA: TGTGCCAGCAGTCCCCCGGGACAGGGTCCCCACGAGCAGTACTTC. Translation gives CASSPPGQGPHEQYF.

This clone occurred once. The rearrangement links TRBV5-1 to TRBJ1-2; TRBD1 is a possible D gene (5 bases). Germline V lookup: CDR1 SGHRS, CDR2 YFSETQ. Between the trimmed V and J ends, which lost 5 bases and 9 bases, there was a span of 11 bases. The CDR3 has 11 amino acids. CDR3 sequence reads: CASRSEGSYTF. DNA for the CDR3: TGCGCCAGCAGATCGGAGGGGAGCTACACCTTC.

This chain connects TRBV28 to TRBJ1-4; TRBD1 matches 11 bases. J gave up 5 bases and V 5 bases, and 10 bases lay outside the gene matches. The CDR3 runs to 17 residues. Per the germline V gene, CDR1 is MDHEN and CDR2 is SYDVKM. CDR3 nucleotide sequence: TGTGCCAGCAGTGATAATAAGCGGGACAGGGGGAATGAAAAACTGTTTTTT. Amino acids: CASSDNKRDRGNEKLFF.

V and J are TRBV10-1 and TRBJ2-1; weak D call: TRBD2 (6 bases). CDR3 length: 17 residues. Deletions cut 8 bases from V and 0 bases from J, with 20 bases between. Germline values: CDR1 WNHNN, CDR2 SYGVQD (reference sequence). In DNA form, the CDR3 reads TGCGCCAGCGGAGGGCGATCCGGGCTGAGCTCCTACAATGAGCAGTTCTTC. This gives the protein CASGGRSGLSSYNEQFF.

The genes are TRBV30 and TRBJ1-1; 8 bases agree with TRBD1. CDR1 is GTSNPN and CDR2 is SVGIG in the germline V gene (reference sequence). V lost 2 bases, J lost 4 bases, and 9 bases stayed unmatched. The CDR3 extends over 15 amino acids. In nucleotides, the CDR3 is TGTGCCTGGAGTCGACCGACAGGGGCGGTCACTGAAGCTTTCTTT. Translating gives CAWSRPTGAVTEAFF. Full variable domain (missing parts from reference TRBV30 and TRBJ1-1): SQTIHQWPATLVQPVGSPLSLECTVEGTSNPNLYWYRQAAGRGLQLLFYSVGIGQISSEVPQNLSASRPQDRQFILSSKKLLLSDSGFYLCAWSRPTGAVTEAFFGQGTRLTVV.

As DNA, the CDR3 is TGCAGTGCCCCTGACTGGTACGAGCAGTACTTC. The encoded protein is CSAPDWYEQYF. The chain joins TRBV20-1 to TRBJ2-7; D unclear. V shed 6 bases and J shed 4 bases, with 10 bases lying between them. The CDR3 spans 11 residues. The germline CDR1 and CDR2 sequences are DFQATT and SNEGSKA (reference sequence).

This chain joins TRBV6-4 and TRBJ2-3; 8 bases are a match to TRBD2. Germline CDR1 is MRHNA and CDR2 is SNTAGT. V lost 5 bases, J lost 1 base, and 5 bases stayed unmatched. There are 15 residues in the CDR3. The CDR3 coding sequence is TGTGCCAGCAGTCTCACTAGCGGAGGCACAGATACGCAGTATTTT. It is translated as CASSLTSGGTDTQYF.